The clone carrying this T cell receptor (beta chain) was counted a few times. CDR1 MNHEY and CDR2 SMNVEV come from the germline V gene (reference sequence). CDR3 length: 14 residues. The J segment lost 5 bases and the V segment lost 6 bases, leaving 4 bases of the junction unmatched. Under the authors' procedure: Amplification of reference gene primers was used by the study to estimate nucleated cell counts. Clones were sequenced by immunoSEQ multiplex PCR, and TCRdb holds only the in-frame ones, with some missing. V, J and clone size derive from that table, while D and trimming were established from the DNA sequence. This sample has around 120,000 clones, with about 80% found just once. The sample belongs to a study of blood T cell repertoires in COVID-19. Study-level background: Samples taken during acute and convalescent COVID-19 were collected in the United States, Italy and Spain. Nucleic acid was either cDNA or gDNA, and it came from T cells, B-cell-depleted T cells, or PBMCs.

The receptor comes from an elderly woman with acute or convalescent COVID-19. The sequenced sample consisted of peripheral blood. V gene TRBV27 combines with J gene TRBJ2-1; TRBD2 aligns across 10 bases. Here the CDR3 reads CASRRAGGNNEQFF. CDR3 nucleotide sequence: TGTGCCAGCAGACGAGCGGGAGGGAACAATGAGCAGTTCTTC.